This T cell receptor (beta chain) was observed in a study of naive and memory T cell subsets. Overall study findings and caveats: Between naive and memory subsets, TCR abundance power law exponents differed. Gini index rose across naive, CM, EM and EMRA in CD4 and CD8. In naive cells, over 85% of TCR sequences were seen only once.

Turning to this clonotype: Antigen specificity is unknown.

Separate alpha and beta amplification began at the second PCR step. V dropped 4 bases and J dropped 8 bases, with 14 bases sitting between them. CDR3 length equals 13 residues. Germline lookup yields CDR1 MNHEY and CDR2 SVGEGT. Two oligonucleotides, mixed equimolar, formed the beta constant-region primer covering TRBC1 and TRBC2. TCRdb reanalysed the UMI-ligation and nested PCR reads using MiXCR and keeps one entry per CDR3 protein. The data show 140,000 to 150,000 distinct CDR3 sequences, with approximately 17% seen just once and roughly 0.14% held by the top ten. The sequencing input was naive CD4+ T cells from blood. The source is a human donor in good health. V usage is TRBV6-2 or TRBV6-3 and J usage is TRBJ1-2; D not resolved. CDR3 amino acids: CASSFGPAGGYTF. The DNA for the CDR3 is TGTGCCAGCAGTTTCGGGCCCGCGGGAGGCTACACCTTC.